This TCR beta chain was sequenced during a study of Ad26.COV2.S vaccination and SARS-CoV-2 variants. About the study: Donor participated within the Ad26.COV2.S arm of the COV1001 trial. The vaccine Ad26.COV2.S was put into the muscle once, or twice with 56 days between. Study-wide findings and caveats: People given the vaccine had a wider spike-specific TCR breadth than placebo recipients did. It was found that vaccine and placebo recipients had similar non-spike TCR breadth.

Worth noting for this clone: Antigen: not known.

Treatment reported: some 20 received Ad26.COV2.S at low or high dose, single or two shots; about 5 received placebo; per-sample allocation not given. Sampling happened 63 days after the first vaccine or placebo injection. Using immunoSEQ multiplex PCR, the repertoire was profiled, and TCRdb retains in-frame clones only, with some absent. This table holds around 450,000 clones, approximately 92% found once. The sequenced sample was peripheral blood, obtained in a trial of Ad26.COV2.S vaccine versus placebo. This TCR was recovered from a person between 18 and 65 years old who received the Ad26.COV2.S COVID-19 vaccine or a placebo.

CDR3 protein: CASSPPRRNYGYTF. The CDR3 DNA follows: TGTGCCAGCAGCCCCCCACGTCGTAACTATGGCTACACCTTC. The chain links TRBV28 to TRBJ1-2; D is unresolved. Germline V gene data show CDR1 as MDHEN and CDR2 as SYDVKM. This CDR3 is 14 amino acids long. V lost 6 bases and J 1 base, leaving 12 bases between the germline ends.